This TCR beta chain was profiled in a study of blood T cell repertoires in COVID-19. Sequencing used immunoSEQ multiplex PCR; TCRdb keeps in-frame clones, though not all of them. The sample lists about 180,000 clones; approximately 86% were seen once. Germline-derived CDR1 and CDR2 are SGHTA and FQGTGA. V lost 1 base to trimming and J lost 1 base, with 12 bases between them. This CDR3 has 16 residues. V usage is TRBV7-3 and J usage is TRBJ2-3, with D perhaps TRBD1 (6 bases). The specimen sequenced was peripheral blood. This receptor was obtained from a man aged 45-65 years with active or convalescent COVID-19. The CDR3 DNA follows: TGTGCCAGCAGCTTAAAAGCTGCAGGGGGCACAGATACGCAGTATTTT. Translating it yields CASSLKAAGGTDTQYF.